The entry below gives a single TCR beta chain sequence along with its context. What it binds is unknown. The CDR3 loop spans 15 amino acids. V dropped 0 bases and J dropped 2 bases, with 8 bases sitting between them. The germline CDR1 and CDR2 sequences are SGHNT and YYREEE (reference sequence). The sample comes from a study of shared clonotypes between healthy human individuals. On the study more broadly: Per donor, CD8 memory used one plate, CD8 naive used two, CD4 memory used three and CD4 naive used three. Study results and limitations: In the sorted subsets, rarefaction showed sequencing was incomplete despite large depth.

Sequenced by immunoSEQ multiplex PCR; TCRdb stores in-frame clones only, minus some. This sample has some 1,100,000 clones; around three quarters occur once, and the top ten carry 0.52%. What was sequenced was memory CD4+ T cells from PBMCs. Subset indicated: CD45RA-negative fraction. The chain has TRBV5-4 and TRBJ2-2, with unresolved D. The TCR was taken from a man aged 18 to 35 in good health. Some clones in this sample may be carry-over from other donors' samples. The CDR3 DNA is TGTGCCAGCAGCTTGGTTGGCGGTAACACCGGGGAGCTGTTTTTT. Its translation is CASSLVGGNTGELFF.